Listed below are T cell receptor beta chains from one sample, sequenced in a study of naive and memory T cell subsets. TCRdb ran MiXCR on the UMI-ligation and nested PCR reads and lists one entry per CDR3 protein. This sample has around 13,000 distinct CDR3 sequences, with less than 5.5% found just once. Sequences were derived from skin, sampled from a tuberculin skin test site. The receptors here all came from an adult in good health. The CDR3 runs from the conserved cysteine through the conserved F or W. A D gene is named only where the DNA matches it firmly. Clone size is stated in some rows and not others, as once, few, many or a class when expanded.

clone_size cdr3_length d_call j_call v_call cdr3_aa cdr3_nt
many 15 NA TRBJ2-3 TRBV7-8 CASSLKGDYTDTQYF TGTGCCAGCAGCTTAAAGGGGGATTACACAGATACGCAGTATTTT
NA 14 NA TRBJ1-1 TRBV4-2 CASSRGAGMTEAFF TGTGCCAGCAGCCGAGGGGCAGGGATGACTGAAGCTTTCTTT
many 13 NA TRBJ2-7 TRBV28 CASSPHRDWGLDF TGTGCCAGCAGTCCCCACCGGGACTGGGGGTTGGACTTC
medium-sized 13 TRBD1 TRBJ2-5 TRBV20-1 CSARDRDQETQYF TGCAGTGCTAGGGACAGGGACCAAGAGACCCAGTACTTC
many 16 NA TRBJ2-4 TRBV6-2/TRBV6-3 CASSYMGDLAKNIQYF TGTGCCAGCAGTTATATGGGGGATCTAGCCAAAAACATTCAGTACTTC
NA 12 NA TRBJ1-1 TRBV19 CASSHRALEAFF TGTGCCAGTAGTCACAGGGCGCTAGAAGCTTTCTTT
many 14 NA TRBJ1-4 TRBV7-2 CASSPGWNVEKLFF TGTGCCAGCTCACCAGGGTGGAACGTCGAGAAACTGTTTTTT
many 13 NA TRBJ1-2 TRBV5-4 CASSLVAGNGYTF TGTGCCAGCAGCTTGGTGGCAGGGAATGGCTACACCTTC
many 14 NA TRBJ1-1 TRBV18 CASSSRDGGTEAFF TGTGCCAGCTCATCCAGGGACGGGGGCACTGAAGCTTTCTTT
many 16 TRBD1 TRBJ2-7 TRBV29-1 CSVRTLQGAGFYEQYF TGCAGCGTCCGGACCTTACAGGGGGCTGGGTTCTACGAGCAGTACTTC
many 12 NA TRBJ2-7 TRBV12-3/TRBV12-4 CASSLWDYEQYF TGTGCCAGCAGTTTATGGGACTACGAGCAGTACTTC
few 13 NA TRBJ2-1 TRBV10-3 CAISGQVRGEQFF TGTGCCATCAGTGGACAGGTCAGAGGTGAGCAGTTCTTC
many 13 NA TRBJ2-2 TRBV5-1 CASSAVCSGELFF TGCGCCAGCAGTGCTGTTTGTTCCGGGGAGCTGTTTTTT
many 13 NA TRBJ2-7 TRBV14 CDCPRTQAYEQYF TGTGATTGCCCTAGGACGCAAGCCTACGAGCAGTACTTC
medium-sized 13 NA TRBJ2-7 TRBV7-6 CASSLATDYEQYF TGTGCCAGCAGCTTGGCGACGGACTACGAGCAGTACTTC
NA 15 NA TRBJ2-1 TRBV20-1 CSARRLEVLSNEQFF TGCAGTGCTAGAAGACTAGAGGTTTTGTCCAATGAGCAGTTCTTC
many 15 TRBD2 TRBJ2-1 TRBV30 CAWARLAGPYNEQFF TGTGCCTGGGCCCGTCTAGCGGGCCCCTACAATGAGCAGTTCTTC
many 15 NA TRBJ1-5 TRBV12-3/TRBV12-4 CASSPPPTTGQPQHF TGTGCCAGCAGTCCCCCCCCCACCACGGGTCAGCCCCAGCATTTT
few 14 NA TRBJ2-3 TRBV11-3 CASSLGHSTDTQYF TGTGCCAGCAGCTTAGGACACAGCACAGATACGCAGTATTTT
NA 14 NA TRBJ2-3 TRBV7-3 CASGGDRATDTQYF TGTGCCAGCGGAGGAGACAGAGCCACAGATACGCAGTATTTT
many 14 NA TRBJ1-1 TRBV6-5 CASSYAGQNTEAFF TGTGCCAGCAGTTACGCTGGACAGAACACTGAAGCTTTCTTT
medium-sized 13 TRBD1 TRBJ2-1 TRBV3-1 CASEGQGATEQFF TGTGCCAGCGAGGGACAGGGAGCTACGGAGCAGTTCTTC
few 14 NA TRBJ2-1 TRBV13 CASKFRPGYNEQFF TGTGCCAGCAAGTTTCGACCCGGGTACAATGAGCAGTTCTTC